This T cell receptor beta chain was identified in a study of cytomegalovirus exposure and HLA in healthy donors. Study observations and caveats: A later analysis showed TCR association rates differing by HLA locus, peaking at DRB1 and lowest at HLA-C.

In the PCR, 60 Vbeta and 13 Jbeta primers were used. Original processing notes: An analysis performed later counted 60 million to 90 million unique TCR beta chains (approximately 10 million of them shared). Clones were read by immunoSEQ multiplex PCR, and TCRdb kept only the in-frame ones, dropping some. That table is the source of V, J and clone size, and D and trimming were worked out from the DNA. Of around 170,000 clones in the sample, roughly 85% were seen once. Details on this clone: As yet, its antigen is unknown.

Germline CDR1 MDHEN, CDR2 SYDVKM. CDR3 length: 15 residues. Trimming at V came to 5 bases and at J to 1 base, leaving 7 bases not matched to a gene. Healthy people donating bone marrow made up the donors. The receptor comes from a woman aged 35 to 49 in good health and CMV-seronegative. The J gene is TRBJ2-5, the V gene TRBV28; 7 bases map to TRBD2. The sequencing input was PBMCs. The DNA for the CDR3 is TGTGCCAGCAGTGGGACTACTGCGACCCAAGAGACCCAGTACTTC. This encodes CASSGTTATQETQYF.